This passage covers 17 T cell receptor beta chains from one sample sequenced in a study of blood T cell repertoires in COVID-19. TCRdb's table, derived via immunoSEQ multiplex PCR, lists solely in-frame clones and lacks some. The sample yields about 35,000 clones, 82% seen once. The source material was peripheral blood. The source is a man older than 75 with active or convalescent COVID-19.

The chain uses TRBV4-1 and TRBJ2-1, with 11 bases lining up with TRBD2. V gave up 1 base and J gave up 4 bases; unmatched junction bases: 3. This CDR3 region has 16 residues. Germline V gene lookup returns CDR1 MGHRA and CDR2 YSYEKL. The CDR3 is CASSQVLAGGYNEQFF. As DNA, the CDR3 is TGCGCCAGCAGCCAAGTTTTAGCGGGAGGGTACAATGAGCAGTTCTTC.

The chain joins TRBV5-1 to TRBJ1-2; D perhaps matches TRBD1 (5 bases). Trimming took off 2 bases at V and 6 bases at J, with 8 bases between the two ends. CDR1 and CDR2 from the germline V gene are SGHRS and YFSETQ. This CDR3 contains 12 residues. DNA for the CDR3: TGCGCCAGCAGCTTAGAAGGGGATGGCTACACCTTC. Translation: CASSLEGDGYTF.

Remarks on this clone: The sample holds other DNA sequences that translate to the same CDR3. The rearrangement uses TRBV5-1 and TRBJ2-5, with TRBD2 identical over 7 bases. The V and J ends lost 0 bases and 4 bases, in that order; junction bases with no gene match: 6. The CDR3 length is 15 residues. Germline CDR1 is SGHRS and CDR2 is YFSETQ. The CDR3 here is CASSLVAGEVETQYF. In DNA form, the CDR3 reads TGCGCCAGCAGCTTGGTGGCGGGAGAGGTAGAGACCCAGTACTTC. The whole variable domain, remainder taken from reference TRBV5-1 and TRBJ2-5, is KAGVTQTPRYLIKTRGQQVTLSCSPISGHRSVSWYQQTPGQGLQFLFEYFSETQRNKGNFPGRFSGRQFSNSRSEMNVSTLELGDSALYLCASSLVAGEVETQYFGPGTRLLVL.

The V call is TRBV9, the J call TRBJ1-1; D is perhaps TRBD1 (6 bases). This CDR3 is 13 amino acids long. Germline CDR1 reads SGDLS; CDR2 reads YYNGEE. The V gene lost 5 bases and the J gene lost 3 bases, with 11 bases spanning the gap. In nucleotides, the CDR3 is TGTGCCAGCAGTCAGGGGAGAGACACTGAAGCTTTCTTT. Protein sequence: CASSQGRDTEAFF. The full variable domain, rest sourced from reference TRBV9 and TRBJ1-1, is DSGVTQTPKHLITATGQRVTLRCSPRSGDLSVYWYQQSLDQGLQFLIQYYNGEERAKGNILERFSAQQFPDLHSELNLSSLELGDSALYFCASSQGRDTEAFFGQGTRLTVV.

In DNA form, the CDR3 reads TGTGCCAGCAGCTTAGTGCAGGGGGCGGGGGAAGCTTTCTTT. It yields the protein CASSLVQGAGEAFF. This rearrangement joins TRBV11-2 to TRBJ1-1; TRBD1 matches 8 bases. V gave up 1 base and J gave up 8 bases; unmatched junction bases: 6. The germline V gene encodes CDR1 SGHAT and CDR2 FQNNGV. This CDR3 is built from 14 residues.

The chain recombines TRBV10-3 with TRBJ1-1; TRBD1 might be the D (5 bases). Germline CDR1 reads ENHRY; CDR2 reads SYGVKD. The CDR3 has 15 residues. V shed 10 bases and J shed 2 bases, with 20 bases lying between them. CDR3 sequence: CATREEATANTEAFF. The CDR3, as DNA: TGTGCCACCCGAGAAGAAGCGACAGCCAACACTGAAGCTTTCTTT.

This chain joins TRBV7-2 and TRBJ1-2; TRBD1 is a possible D gene (5 bases). This CDR3 contains 13 residues. Germline values: CDR1 SGHTA, CDR2 FQGNSA. V lost 4 bases to trimming and J lost 4 bases, with 10 bases between them. CDR3 sequence: CASSSTARYGYTF. The CDR3 nucleotides are TGTGCCAGCAGCTCGACAGCCCGCTATGGCTACACCTTC. The full variable domain, completed using reference TRBV7-2 and TRBJ1-2, is GAGVSQSPSNKVTEKGKDVELRCDPISGHTALYWYRQSLGQGLEFLIYFQGNSAPDKSGLPSDRFSAERTGGSVSTLTIQRTQQEDSAVYLCASSSTARYGYTFGSGTRLTVV.

This clone was seen repeatedly, ten times or more. V is TRBV19 and J is TRBJ1-5; 7 nucleotides match TRBD1. The V segment lost 3 bases and the J segment 5 bases; nucleotides outside the gene matches: 4. CDR1 LNHDA and CDR2 SQIVND come from the germline V gene (reference sequence). CDR3 size: 14 residues. CDR3 nucleotide sequence: TGTGCCAGTAGTATTGACAGGGCCGATCAGCCCCAGCATTTT. Translated, it gives CASSIDRADQPQHF.

A remark on this clone: Its ends do not fully match the called genes, so a read error is possible. This sequence joins TRBV18 and TRBJ2-4; 11 bases are shared with TRBD2. The CDR3 is 15 amino acids. The germline V gene encodes CDR1 KGHSH and CDR2 LQKENI. The CDR3 here is CASAPLAGGRDIQYF. The CDR3 nucleotides read TGTGCCAGCGCACCGTTAGCGGGAGGGAGGGACATTCAGTACTTC.

The V and J genes are TRBV19 and TRBJ1-1; D is unresolved. V lost 8 bases to trimming and J lost 5 bases, with 21 bases between them. Germline V lookup: CDR1 LNHDA, CDR2 SQIVND (reference sequence). CDR3 size: 15 residues. Written as DNA, the CDR3 is TGTGCCAGTTCCTCCGAGGGCAGGACTCTGACTGAAGCTTTCTTT. Protein sequence: CASSSEGRTLTEAFF.

V gene TRBV6-5 combines with J gene TRBJ2-2; 8 nucleotides line up with TRBD1. CDR3 size: 14 residues. Germline CDR1 reads MNHEY; CDR2 reads SVGAGI. V lost 6 bases and J lost 8; bases outside the gene matches: 8. CDR3 coding DNA: TGTGCCAGCAGGACCGGACAGGGCTGGGGGGAGCTGTTTTTT. It translates to CASRTGQGWGELFF.

The V and J genes are TRBV27 and TRBJ2-1, with 13 bases fitting TRBD2. The V and J ends lost 6 bases and 0 bases, in that order; junction bases with no gene match: 2. The CDR3 totals 16 residues. Looked up from germline, CDR1 is MNHEY and CDR2 is SMNVEV (reference sequence). CDR3 protein: CASRRTSGSSYNEQFF. The CDR3 DNA sequence: TGTGCCAGCAGGCGGACTAGCGGGAGCTCCTACAATGAGCAGTTCTTC.

V usage is TRBV5-1 and J usage is TRBJ2-5; D gene unclear. Germline assignment: CDR1 SGHRS and CDR2 YFSETQ. This CDR3 comprises 14 residues. V gave up 0 bases and J gave up 1 base, with 7 bases separating them. The CDR3 loop is CASSLGGGQETQYF. The CDR3 DNA reads as TGCGCCAGCAGCTTGGGCGGTGGCCAAGAGACCCAGTACTTC.

The V and J genes are TRBV3-1 (or the pseudogene TRBV3-2) and TRBJ2-1, with D perhaps TRBD2 (6 bases). The CDR3 runs 13 residues. The V gene's germline CDR1 is LGHDT and CDR2 YNNKEL (reference sequence). The germline V and J ends were trimmed by 4 bases and 5 bases, with 9 bases remaining between them. For the CDR3, the DNA is TGTGCCAGCAGCCGCGGACTAAACAATGAGCAGTTCTTC. Protein: CASSRGLNNEQFF.

The CDR3 DNA sequence: TGTGCCAGCAGCACAAGGACAGGGGAGACTGAAGCTTTCTTT. Amino acid sequence: CASSTRTGETEAFF. The rearrangement joins TRBV11-3 to TRBJ1-1; TRBD1 agrees at 9 bases. With V trimmed by 5 bases and J by 5 bases, 6 bases remained unmatched. CDR3 length: 14 residues. Germline V CDR1 and CDR2: SGHNT, YENEEA.

The chain employs TRBV7-2 and TRBJ1-6; D uncertain. Germline loops: CDR1 SGHTA, CDR2 FQGNSA. The ends were cut back, 0 bases at V and 5 bases at J, with 8 bases in the middle. The CDR3 runs 15 residues. This CDR3 reads CASSLAAVNNSPLHF. The CDR3 DNA reads as TGTGCCAGCAGCTTAGCGGCAGTAAATAATTCACCCCTCCACTTT.

The V call is TRBV29-1, the J call TRBJ1-4; D not resolved. The germline V gene encodes CDR1 SQVTM and CDR2 ANQGSEA. CDR3 length: 13 residues. V was cut by 4 bases and J by 2 bases, with 8 bases left in between. In DNA, the CDR3 is TGCAGCGTTGGGCGCGGCACTAATGAAAAACTGTTTTTT. It encodes CSVGRGTNEKLFF.